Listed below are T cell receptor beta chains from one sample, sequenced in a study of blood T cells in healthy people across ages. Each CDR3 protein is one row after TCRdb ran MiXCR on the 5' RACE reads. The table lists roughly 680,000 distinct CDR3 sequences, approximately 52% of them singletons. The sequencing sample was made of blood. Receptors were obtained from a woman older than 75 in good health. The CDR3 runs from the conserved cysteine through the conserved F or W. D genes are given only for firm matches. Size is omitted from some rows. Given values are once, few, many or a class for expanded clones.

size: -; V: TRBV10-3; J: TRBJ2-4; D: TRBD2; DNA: TGTGTCATCAGTGTTGGGCTAGCGGGAGGTAAAGGCGGCATTCAGTACTTC; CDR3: CVISVGLAGGKGGIQYF
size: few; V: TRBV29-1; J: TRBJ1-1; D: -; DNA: TGCAGCGTCCTTCTAGGACAGAAGAACACTGAAGCTTTCTTT; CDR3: CSVLLGQKNTEAFF
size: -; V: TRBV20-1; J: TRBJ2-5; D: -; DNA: TGCAGTGCTAGATTCGACAGGCACCAAGAGACCCAGTACTTC; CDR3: CSARFDRHQETQYF
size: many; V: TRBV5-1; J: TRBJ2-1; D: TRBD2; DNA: TGCGCCAGCAGCACGGGGACTAGCGGGCTATACTACAATGAGCAGTTCTTC; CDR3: CASSTGTSGLYYNEQFF
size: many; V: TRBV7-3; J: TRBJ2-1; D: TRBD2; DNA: TGTGCCAGCGACACGACTAGCGGGGGCTACAATGAGCAGTTCTTC; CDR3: CASDTTSGGYNEQFF
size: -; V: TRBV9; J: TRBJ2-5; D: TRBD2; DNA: TGTGCCAGCAGCGAGACTAGCTCCGGGGAGACCCAGTACTTC; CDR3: CASSETSSGETQYF
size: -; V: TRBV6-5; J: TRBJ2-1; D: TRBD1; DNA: TGTGCCAGCAGACGCGACAGGGGGCGAAATGAGCAGTTCTTC; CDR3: CASRRDRGRNEQFF
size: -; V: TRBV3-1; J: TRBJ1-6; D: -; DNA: TGTGCCAGCAGCCTGGGAAGTACGGGCTTTAATTCACCCCTCCACTTT; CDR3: CASSLGSTGFNSPLHF
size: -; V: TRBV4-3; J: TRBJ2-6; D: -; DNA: TGCGCCAGCAGCCAAAAGAGTTCTGGGGCCAACGTCCTGACTTTC; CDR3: CASSQKSSGANVLTF
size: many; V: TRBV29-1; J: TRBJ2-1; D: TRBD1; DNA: TGCAGCGTGGGACAGGGTAACAATGAGCAGTTCTTC; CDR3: CSVGQGNNEQFF
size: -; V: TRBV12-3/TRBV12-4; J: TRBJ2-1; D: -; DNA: TGTGCCAGCAGTTACGGACAGACCGTGCGTCAATACAATGAGCAGTTCTTC; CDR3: CASSYGQTVRQYNEQFF
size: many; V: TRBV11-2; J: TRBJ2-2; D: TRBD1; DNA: TGTGCCAGCAGCCGACAGGGGACCGGGGAGCTGTTTTTT; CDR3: CASSRQGTGELFF
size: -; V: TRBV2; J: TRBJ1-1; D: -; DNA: TGTGCCAGCAGTGAAAAGGAAGGGACTGAAGCTTTCTTT; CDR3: CASSEKEGTEAFF
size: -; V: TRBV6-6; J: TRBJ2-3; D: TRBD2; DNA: TGTGCCAGCACCTACTCCCTAGCGGGGGGGCAAGATACGCAGTATTTT; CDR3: CASTYSLAGGQDTQYF
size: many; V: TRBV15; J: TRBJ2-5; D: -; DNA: TGTGCCACCAGCAGAGATCCTGGGGTCCAAGAGACCCAGTACTTC; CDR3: CATSRDPGVQETQYF
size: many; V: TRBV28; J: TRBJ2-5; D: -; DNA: TGTGCCAGCAGCCTAGCACCTAGGGGAGAGACCCAGTACTTC; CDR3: CASSLAPRGETQYF
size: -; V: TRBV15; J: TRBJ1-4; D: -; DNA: TGTGCCACCAGCATGGATCTTGGGGCTGAAAAACTGTTTTTT; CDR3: CATSMDLGAEKLFF
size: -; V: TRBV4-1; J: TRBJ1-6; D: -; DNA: TGCGCCAGCAGCCTCCGGGACACCAGTCCGAATTCACCCCTCCACTTT; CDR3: CASSLRDTSPNSPLHF
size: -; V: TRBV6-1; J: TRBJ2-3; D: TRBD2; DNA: TGTGCCAGCAGTGAAAATCTAGCGGGAGGGTTTAGCACAGATACGCAGTATTTT; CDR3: CASSENLAGGFSTDTQYF
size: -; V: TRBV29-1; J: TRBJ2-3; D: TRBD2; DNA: TGCAGCGGTACACTAGCGGAGTCCACAGATACGCAGTATTTT; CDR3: CSGTLAESTDTQYF
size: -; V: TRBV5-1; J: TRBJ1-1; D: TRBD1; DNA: TGCGCCAGCAGCTTAGAGGGGCAGGGGGCGCCGAACACTGAAGCTTTCTTT; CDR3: CASSLEGQGAPNTEAFF
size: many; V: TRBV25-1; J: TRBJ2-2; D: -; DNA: TGTGCCAGCAGGCGGTCGGGGCTAGTTCTAACCGGGGAGCTGTTTTTT; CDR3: CASRRSGLVLTGELFF
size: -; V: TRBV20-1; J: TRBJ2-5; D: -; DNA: TGCAGTATTGCCGGGAGCAGAGAGACCCAGTACTTC; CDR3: CSIAGSRETQYF
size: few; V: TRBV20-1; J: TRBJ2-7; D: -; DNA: TGCAGTGCTACCCGATCTTACGAGCAGTACTTC; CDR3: CSATRSYEQYF
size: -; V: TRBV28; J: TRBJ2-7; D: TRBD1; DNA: TGTGCCAGCAGTTTAGGGACAGGGTTAGGCTACGAGCAGTACTTC; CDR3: CASSLGTGLGYEQYF
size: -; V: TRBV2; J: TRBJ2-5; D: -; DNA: TGTGCCAGCAGCCAGGGACCGAAAGAGACCCAGTACTTC; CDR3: CASSQGPKETQYF
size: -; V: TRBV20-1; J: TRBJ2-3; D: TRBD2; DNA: TGCAGTGCTCCCGACAAACTAGCGGACACAGATACGCAGTATTTT; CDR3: CSAPDKLADTDTQYF
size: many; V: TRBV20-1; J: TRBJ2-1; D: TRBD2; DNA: TGCAGTGCTAGAGATCCGGGGGGGCCGGGCAATGAGCAGTTCTTC; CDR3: CSARDPGGPGNEQFF
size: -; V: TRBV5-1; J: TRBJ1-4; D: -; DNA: TGCGCCAGCAGCCCGGGGTCTTCAACTAATGAAAAACTGTTTTTT; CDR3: CASSPGSSTNEKLFF
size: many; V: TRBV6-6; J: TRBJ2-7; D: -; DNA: TGTGCCAGCAGTCCTAATCGGGACTGGCCCTACGAGCAGTACTTC; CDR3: CASSPNRDWPYEQYF
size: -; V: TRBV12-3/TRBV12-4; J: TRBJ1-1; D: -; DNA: TGTGCCAGCAGTTTAGTGGGGATGGTCACTGAAGCTTTCTTT; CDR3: CASSLVGMVTEAFF
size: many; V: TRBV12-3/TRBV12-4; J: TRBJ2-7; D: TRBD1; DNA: TGTGCCAGCAGGGCCGGGACAGGGTTATACGAGCAGTACTTC; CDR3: CASRAGTGLYEQYF
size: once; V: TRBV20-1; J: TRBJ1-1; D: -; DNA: TGCAGTGCTAGATCCCGGGCGGGACAAGCTACCCCTGGGAACACTGAAGCTTTCTTT; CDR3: CSARSRAGQATPGNTEAFF
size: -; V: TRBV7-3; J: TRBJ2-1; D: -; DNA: TGTGCCAGCAGCTTTTCTCCGGATAAAGACAATGAGCAGTTCTTC; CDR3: CASSFSPDKDNEQFF
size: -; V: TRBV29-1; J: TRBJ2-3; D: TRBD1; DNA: TGCAGCGTTGGACAGGGTTCATTAGTCGCCGATACGCAGTATTTT; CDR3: CSVGQGSLVADTQYF
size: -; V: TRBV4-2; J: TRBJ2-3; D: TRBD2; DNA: TGTGCCAGCAGCCAAGATTCGGGGGGGGCTGAAGATACGCAGTATTTT; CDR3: CASSQDSGGAEDTQYF
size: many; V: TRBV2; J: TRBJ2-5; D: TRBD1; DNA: TGTGCCAGCAGTACAGATCGGACAGGGGCCGAAGAGACCCAGTACTTC; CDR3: CASSTDRTGAEETQYF